These T cell receptor beta chains were read from a single sample in a study of blood T cells in healthy people across ages. MiXCR was run by TCRdb on the 5' RACE reads, yielding one entry per CDR3 protein. The sample shows 800,000 to 1,300,000 distinct CDR3 sequences, about 25% of them seen only once. Another study also made use of these data, one on T cells of mothers and their children.

Sequenced: blood. The receptor source for this set is a girl under 10 years old in good health. CDR3s include the opening cysteine and the closing phenylalanine or tryptophan. The D gene is left open where the match is weak. Not all rows give a size; the values are once, few, many and, for expanded clones, a class.

>.|TRBV19|.|TRBJ1-2
TGTGCCAGTAGTGTTACGGACGGGGGAGTCTATGGCTACACCTTC
CASSVTDGGVYGYTF
>once|TRBV20-1|TRBD1|TRBJ1-2
TGCAGTGCCTCCGTGGGACAGGGCATACATGGCTACACCTTC
CSASVGQGIHGYTF
>.|TRBV12-3/TRBV12-4|TRBD1|TRBJ1-3
TGTGCCAGCAGCTACGACAGGGTCGGAAGCATATATTTT
CASSYDRVGSIYF
>.|TRBV7-3|.|TRBJ2-2
TGTGCCAGCAGCTCCCAAACCCACACCGGGGAGCTGTTTTTT
CASSSQTHTGELFF
>few|TRBV12-5|TRBD2|TRBJ2-1
TGTGCTAGTGGTTTGGTTAGCGGGGGGGGTGCCAATGAGCAGTTCTTC
CASGLVSGGGANEQFF
>few|TRBV29-1|TRBD1|TRBJ2-1
TGCAGCGTTTCCTCTGACAGGGCCGGCAATGAGCAGTTCTTC
CSVSSDRAGNEQFF
>few|TRBV20-1|TRBD2|TRBJ2-5
TGCAGTGCTAGTTGGCGGGAAGCGACAGCGGGGCAAGAGACCCAGTACTTC
CSASWREATAGQETQYF
>.|TRBV7-3|.|TRBJ1-3
TGTGCCAGCAGCTTTTTCTCCGGAGACACCATATATTTT
CASSFFSGDTIYF
>few|TRBV12-3/TRBV12-4|.|TRBJ2-2
TGTGCCAGCAGCAGCAGGGAGCGGAACACCGGGGAGCTGTTTTTT
CASSSRERNTGELFF
>.|TRBV29-1|.|TRBJ2-1
TGCAGCGTTGTTCGGTACAATGAGCAGTTCTTC
CSVVRYNEQFF
>.|TRBV4-3|.|TRBJ2-1
TGCGCCAGCAGCCAAGAGGTGCCCTACAATGAGCAGTTCTTC
CASSQEVPYNEQFF
>few|TRBV27|TRBD1|TRBJ1-5
TGTGCCAGCAGTTGGGGGGACAGATATCAGCCCCAGCATTTT
CASSWGDRYQPQHF
>.|TRBV27|.|TRBJ2-1
TGTGCCAGCAGCTACACACCTACCTCCTACAATGAGCAGTTCTTC
CASSYTPTSYNEQFF
>few|TRBV19|TRBD1|TRBJ1-5
TGTGCCAGTAGTATGGGACAGGGGAGATTCGGAAATCAGCCCCAGCATTTT
CASSMGQGRFGNQPQHF
>.|TRBV29-1|TRBD1|TRBJ2-7
TGCAGCGTTGGGACAGGTCGTTACGAGCAGTACTTC
CSVGTGRYEQYF
>few|TRBV6-2/TRBV6-3|TRBD2|TRBJ2-3
TGTGCCAGCAGCCTGATCAGCGGGGGTGCAGATACGCAGTATTTT
CASSLISGGADTQYF
>few|TRBV7-2|.|TRBJ1-1
TGTGCCAGCAGCTTCGATATACCGGGACGCCACACTGAAGCTTTCTTT
CASSFDIPGRHTEAFF
>.|TRBV5-1|TRBD2|TRBJ2-7
TGCGCCAGCAGCTTGGGGGCGGGAGGCCTAGACGAGCAGTACTTC
CASSLGAGGLDEQYF
>.|TRBV3-1|TRBD2|TRBJ2-1
TGTGCCAGCAGCTCAATCCTCCTAGCGGGAGACCTCAATGAGCAGTTCTTC
CASSSILLAGDLNEQFF
>once|TRBV24-1|TRBD2|TRBJ2-3
TGTGCCACCAGTGATGTAAGGGACTACTCCACAGATACGCAGTATTTT
CATSDVRDYSTDTQYF
>few|TRBV20-1|TRBD1|TRBJ1-5
TGCAGTGCTAGACCGAGAGACAGGGAGGGTGGTCAGCCCCAGCATTTT
CSARPRDREGGQPQHF
>.|TRBV15|.|TRBJ1-1
TGTGCCACCAGCGACGTTCGCGTGGCTTTCTTT
CATSDVRVAFF
>.|TRBV6-2/TRBV6-3|.|TRBJ2-5
TGTGCCAGCAGTTACGTGGACCTGCTAGGGGAGCAGTACTTC
CASSYVDLLGEQYF
>many|TRBV3-1|.|TRBJ2-7
TGTGCCAGCAGCCAATCGGGCGAGCAGTACTTC
CASSQSGEQYF
>.|TRBV5-1|TRBD1|TRBJ1-2
TGCGCCAGCAGCTCGGACCCGGGACAGGGAGATGGCTACACCTTC
CASSSDPGQGDGYTF
>few|TRBV29-1|TRBD1|TRBJ2-5
TGCAGCGTCACAGGGGTAGGGGAGACCCAGCACTTC
CSVTGVGETQHF
>once|TRBV20-1|TRBD2|TRBJ2-5
TGCAGTGCTGAACTAATAGCGGGGGGTTCCCAAGAGACCCAGTACTTC
CSAELIAGGSQETQYF
>.|TRBV27|TRBD2|TRBJ2-5
TGTGCCAGCAGTACGAGACTAGCGGGGCGTTTCGGGACCCAGTACTTC
CASSTRLAGRFGTQYF
>.|TRBV27|.|TRBJ2-1
TGTGCCAGCACCCCCTCGTCAGGCACCTACAATGAGCAGTTCTTC
CASTPSSGTYNEQFF
>few|TRBV6-2/TRBV6-3|.|TRBJ2-6
TGTGCCAGCGCTAATTCAGGACACACCGCTGGGGCCAACGTCCTGACTTTC
CASANSGHTAGANVLTF
>few|TRBV20-1|.|TRBJ2-5
TGCAGTGCTAGAGATGGGGGAGAGGGGGAAGAGACCCAGTACTTC
CSARDGGEGEETQYF
>few|TRBV20-1|TRBD2|TRBJ2-5
TGCAGTGTGCCCCAGCGGGAGTGGCAAGAGACCCAGTACTTC
CSVPQREWQETQYF
>.|TRBV16|.|TRBJ1-5
TGTGCCAGCAGCCGAACAACAAATCAGCCCCAGCATTTT
CASSRTTNQPQHF
>few|TRBV5-1|.|TRBJ2-1
TGCGCCAGCAGCGGTGAAGGGGATGAGCAGTTCTTC
CASSGEGDEQFF
>few|TRBV12-3/TRBV12-4|TRBD2|TRBJ2-3
TGTGCCAGCAGTTTATTTGCGGGGGGGCCGAGGACAGATACGCAGTATTTT
CASSLFAGGPRTDTQYF
>few|TRBV6-5|.|TRBJ2-3
TGTGCCAGCAGTTACTCTGGAGCGCGCCACACGCAGTATTTT
CASSYSGARHTQYF
>.|TRBV20-1|TRBD1|TRBJ1-5
TGCAGTGCGTTCAGGGGGAATCAGCCCCAGCATTTT
CSAFRGNQPQHF
>few|TRBV10-3|.|TRBJ1-4
TGTGCCATCAGTGAAGTCCAGGGAGCAACTAATGAAAAACTGTTTTTT
CAISEVQGATNEKLFF
>few|TRBV5-4|TRBD2|TRBJ2-5
TGTGCCAGCAGCCCCGGGACTAGCGGAATGCAAGAGACCCAGTACTTC
CASSPGTSGMQETQYF
>few|TRBV10-2|TRBD1|TRBJ1-2
TGCGCCAGCAGTGCACGAGGACAGGGGAATGGCTACACCTTC
CASSARGQGNGYTF
>.|TRBV13|TRBD2|TRBJ2-1
TGTGCCAGCAGCTTATCCCCATTTAGGAGGACTAGACTAAAGAGCTCCTACAATGAGCAGTTCTTC
CASSLSPFRRTRLKSSYNEQFF
>.|TRBV9|TRBD2|TRBJ2-1
TGTGCCAGCAGCGCATACATGGGGACTAGGGTTGAGCAGTTCTTC
CASSAYMGTRVEQFF
>few|TRBV4-1|TRBD2|TRBJ2-5
TGCGCCAGCAGCCAAGAACGCGGGAGACTTCAAGAGACCCAGTACTTC
CASSQERGRLQETQYF
>few|TRBV6-5|TRBD1|TRBJ1-2
TGTGCCAGCAGTTCAGACAGGGGGTTGAACTATGGCTACACCTTC
CASSSDRGLNYGYTF
>few|TRBV2|TRBD2|TRBJ2-2
TGTGCCAGCAGCATAGCGGGAACCGGGGAGCTGTTTTTT
CASSIAGTGELFF
>.|TRBV3-1|.|TRBJ2-2
TGTGCCAGCAGCCCGGAAGGATACAGCACCACCGGGGAGCTGTTTTTT
CASSPEGYSTTGELFF
>many|TRBV9|.|TRBJ2-7
TGTGCCAGCAGCGTATCAGGGGAAGGGCTCGAGCAGTACTTC
CASSVSGEGLEQYF
>.|TRBV10-3|TRBD2|TRBJ2-7
TGTGCCATCAAAATAACGGGACTAGCTGGCGAGCAGTACTTC
CAIKITGLAGEQYF
>.|TRBV20-1|.|TRBJ2-7
TGCAGTGCCTCGACAGCCGGGACTTACTCCTACGAGCAGTACTTC
CSASTAGTYSYEQYF
>.|TRBV5-1|.|TRBJ2-5
TGCGCCAGCAGCTTACAAGGACCCGAGGGAAGGGAGACCCAGTACTTC
CASSLQGPEGRETQYF